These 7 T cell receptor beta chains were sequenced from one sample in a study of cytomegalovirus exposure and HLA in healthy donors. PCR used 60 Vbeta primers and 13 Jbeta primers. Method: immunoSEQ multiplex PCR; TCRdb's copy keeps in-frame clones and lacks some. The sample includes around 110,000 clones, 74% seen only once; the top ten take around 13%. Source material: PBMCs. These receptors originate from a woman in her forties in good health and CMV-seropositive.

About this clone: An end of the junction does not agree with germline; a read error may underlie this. Written as DNA, the CDR3 is TGTGCCAGCAGCGGGCTCTATAGCTACACCTTC. Translation: CASSGLYSYTF. The chain recombines TRBV7-2 with TRBJ1-2; D ambiguous. Germline V CDR1 and CDR2: SGHTA, FQGNSA. The CDR3 is 11 amino acids.

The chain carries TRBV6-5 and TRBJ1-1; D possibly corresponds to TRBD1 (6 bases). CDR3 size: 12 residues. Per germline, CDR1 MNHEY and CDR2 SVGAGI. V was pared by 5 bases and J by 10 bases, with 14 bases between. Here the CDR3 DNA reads TGTGCCAGCAGTGCTACAGGGATGGCAGCTTTCTTT. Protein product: CASSATGMAAFF.

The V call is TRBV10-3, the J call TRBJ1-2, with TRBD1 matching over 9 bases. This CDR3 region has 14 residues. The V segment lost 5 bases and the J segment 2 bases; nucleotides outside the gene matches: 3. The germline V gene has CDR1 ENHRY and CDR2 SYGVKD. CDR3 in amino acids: CAISTGQGNYGYTF. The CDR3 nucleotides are TGTGCCATCAGTACCGGACAGGGGAACTATGGCTACACCTTC.

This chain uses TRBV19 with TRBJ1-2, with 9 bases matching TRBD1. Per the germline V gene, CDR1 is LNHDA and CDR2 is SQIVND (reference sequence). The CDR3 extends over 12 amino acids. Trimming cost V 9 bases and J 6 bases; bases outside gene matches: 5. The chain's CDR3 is CASRTGDNGYTF. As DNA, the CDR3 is TGTGCCAGCAGGACAGGGGATAATGGCTACACCTTC.

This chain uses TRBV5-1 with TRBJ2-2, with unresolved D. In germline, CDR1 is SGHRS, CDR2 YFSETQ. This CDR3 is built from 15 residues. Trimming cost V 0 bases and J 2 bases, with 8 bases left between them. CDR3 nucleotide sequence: TGCGCCAGCAGCTTGGGGGCGTCTAACACCGGGGAGCTGTTTTTT. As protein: CASSLGASNTGELFF.

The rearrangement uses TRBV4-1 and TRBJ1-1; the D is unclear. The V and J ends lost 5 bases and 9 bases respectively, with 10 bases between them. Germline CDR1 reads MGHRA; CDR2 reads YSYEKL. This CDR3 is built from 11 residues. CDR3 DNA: TGCGCCAGCAGCGTAACTAACAAAGCTTTCTTT. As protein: CASSVTNKAFF.

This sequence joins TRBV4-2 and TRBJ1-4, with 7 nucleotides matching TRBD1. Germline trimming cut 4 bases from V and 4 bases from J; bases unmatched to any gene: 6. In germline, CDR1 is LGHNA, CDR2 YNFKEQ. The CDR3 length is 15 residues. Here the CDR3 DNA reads TGTGCCAGCAGCCCAAGGGGGCCGGTTAATGAAAAACTGTTTTTT. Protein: CASSPRGPVNEKLFF.